The next 28 T cell receptor beta chains were all read from a single sample in a study of CD8 T cells in ankylosing spondylitis. One entry per CDR3 protein, called by TCRdb with MiXCR from the 5' RACE reads. This sample carries 750,000 to 850,000 distinct CDR3 sequences, 12% of them seen once, and the ten largest clones take under 0.6%. Their cognate antigens are unknown. Study-wide results and caveats: A TCR beta motif made of fewer than 10 highly homologous variants seemed typical of ankylosing spondylitis blood.

Source material: blood, either unsorted or a sorted T cell fraction (not recorded which). These receptors came from a male donor with ankylosing spondylitis.

The CDR3 here is CAIRKGAGVAGRDEQFF. CDR3 DNA: TGTGCCATCAGAAAGGGGGCTGGCGTAGCGGGAAGGGATGAGCAGTTCTTC. The V and J genes are TRBV10-3 and TRBJ2-1, with D tentatively TRBD2 (8 bases). The CDR3 sequence is 17 residues long. Germline V gene sequence: CDR1 ENHRY, CDR2 SYGVKD. V gave up 6 bases and J gave up 8 bases, with 26 bases separating them.

The rearrangement links TRBV20-1 to TRBJ2-7; either TRBD1 or TRBD2 may fit D (5 bases each). CDR1 is DFQATT and CDR2 is SNEGSKA in the germline V gene (reference sequence). The CDR3 sequence is 13 residues long. V was cut by 5 bases and J by 3 bases, with 14 bases left in between. Here the CDR3 reads CSAGTGTNYEQYF. The CDR3 region has the DNA TGCAGTGCTGGGACCGGGACCAACTACGAGCAGTACTTC.

J is TRBJ2-7 and V is TRBV18, with TRBD1 matching 9 bases. CDR1 and CDR2 from the germline V gene are KGHSH and LQKENI. The CDR3 spans 14 residues. V trimming: 8 bases; J trimming: 1 base; junction bases outside the gene matches: 6. CDR3 sequence: CASRFGTGSYEQYF. The DNA for the CDR3 is TGTGCCAGCCGATTCGGGACAGGGTCCTACGAGCAGTACTTC. Full variable domain (remainder filled in from reference TRBV18 and TRBJ2-7): NAGVMQNPRHLVRRRGQEARLRCSPMKGHSHVYWYRQLPEEGLKFMVYLQKENIIDESGMPKERFSAEFPKEGPSILRIQQVVRGDSAAYFCASRFGTGSYEQYFGPGTRLTVT.

This clonotype was found a few times. This chain connects TRBV6-1 to TRBJ1-2; tentatively, D is TRBD1 (6 bases). The CDR3 spans 15 residues. Germline values: CDR1 MNHNS, CDR2 SASEGT. Trimming took off 6 bases at V and 7 bases at J, with 21 bases between the two ends. The chain's CDR3 is CASRRQVTVPIGYTF. The CDR3 DNA follows: TGTGCCAGCAGGCGACAGGTAACTGTCCCTATTGGCTACACCTTC.

The chain links TRBV12-3 or TRBV12-4 to TRBJ2-7; a possible D gene is TRBD2 (5 bases). Trimming removed 5 bases at V and 2 bases at J, with 16 bases between. The CDR3 contains 15 residues. The CDR3: CASSPHPDGTYEQYF. The DNA for the CDR3 is TGTGCCAGCAGTCCCCACCCGGACGGGACCTACGAGCAGTACTTC.

At least ten counts were recorded for this clonotype. The chain is built from TRBV4-3 and TRBJ2-3; D tentatively reads TRBD1 or TRBD2 (5 bases each). Germline V gene sequence: CDR1 LGHNA, CDR2 YSLEER. V was cut by 3 bases and J by 2 bases, with 21 bases left in between. The CDR3 runs 18 residues. This CDR3 is CASSQGRDRDPYTDTQYF. The CDR3 coding sequence is TGCGCCAGCAGCCAGGGGCGCGACCGGGACCCATACACAGATACGCAGTATTTT.

The sample holds many counts of this clonotype. V is TRBV11-2 and J is TRBJ2-4; D not certain. Between the trimmed V and J ends, which lost 2 bases and 2 bases, there was a span of 13 bases. The CDR3 runs 16 residues. The germline gives CDR1 SGHAT, CDR2 FQNNGV. In DNA form, the CDR3 reads TGTGCCAGCAGCTTATGGCTGCTTACGACCAAAAACATTCAGTACTTC. Amino acids: CASSLWLLTTKNIQYF.

This clonotype was seen a few times. V usage is TRBV12-3 or TRBV12-4 and J usage is TRBJ2-7, with TRBD2 identical over 9 bases. The CDR3 contains 15 residues. Trimming took 4 bases from V and 2 from J; bases not matched to a gene: 6. The CDR3 here is CASSSRSGRTYEQYF. CDR3 nucleotide sequence: TGTGCCAGCAGTTCGCGTAGCGGGAGAACCTACGAGCAGTACTTC.

V and J are TRBV5-1 and TRBJ1-5; TRBD1 matches at 9 bases. This CDR3 has 16 amino acids. CDR1 is SGHRS and CDR2 is YFSETQ in the germline V gene. Unmatched junction bases numbered 6, after V lost 0 bases and J lost 5 bases. The CDR3 DNA sequence: TGCGCCAGCAGCTTGGTCGCGGGACAGGGATATCAGCCCCAGCATTTT. Protein product: CASSLVAGQGYQPQHF.

This clonotype has ten or more counts. This rearrangement joins TRBV7-2 to TRBJ2-7; the match to TRBD2 covers 8 bases. CDR1 is SGHTA, CDR2 FQGNSA, per germline. V lost 5 bases, J lost 3 bases, and 9 bases stayed unmatched. The CDR3 runs to 15 residues. The CDR3 protein is CASSPLSGSYYEQYF. CDR3 coding DNA: TGTGCCAGCAGCCCCCTCAGCGGGAGTTACTACGAGCAGTACTTC.

The chain carries TRBV11-2 and TRBJ2-1; D is possibly TRBD2 (5 bases). This CDR3 comprises 17 residues. The germline V gene has CDR1 SGHAT and CDR2 FQNNGV. V dropped 0 bases and J dropped 0 bases, with 12 bases sitting between them. CDR3 DNA sequence: TGTGCCAGCAGCTTAGATATGGGGAGAAGCTCCTACAATGAGCAGTTCTTC. It specifies CASSLDMGRSSYNEQFF. The whole variable domain, remainder taken from reference TRBV11-2 and TRBJ2-1, is EAGVAQSPRYKIIEKRQSVAFWCNPISGHATLYWYQQILGQGPKLLIQFQNNGVVDDSQLPKDRFSAERLKGVDSTLKIQPAKLEDSAVYLCASSLDMGRSSYNEQFFGPGTRLTVL.

The gene calls are TRBV20-1 and TRBJ2-6; the D gene is possibly TRBD2 (5 bases). The germline V and J ends were trimmed by 3 bases and 0 bases, with 9 bases remaining between them. The CDR3 consists of 15 residues. Germline V lookup: CDR1 DFQATT, CDR2 SNEGSKA (reference sequence). CDR3 bases: TGCAGTGCTAGTAAGGACTCCTCTGGGGCCAACGTCCTGACTTTC. Encoded protein: CSASKDSSGANVLTF.

This clonotype was seen a few times. The rearrangement links TRBV7-2 to TRBJ2-1; 7 nucleotides agree with TRBD1. V trimming: 2 bases; J trimming: 4 bases; junction bases outside the gene matches: 5. This CDR3 region has 15 residues. Germline assignment: CDR1 SGHTA and CDR2 FQGNSA. In nucleotides, the CDR3 is TGTGCCAGCAGCTTAAGTGGGGACAGTTACAATGAGCAGTTCTTC. This sequence encodes CASSLSGDSYNEQFF. The full variable domain, completed using reference TRBV7-2 and TRBJ2-1, is GAGVSQSPSNKVTEKGKDVELRCDPISGHTALYWYRQSLGQGLEFLIYFQGNSAPDKSGLPSDRFSAERTGGSVSTLTIQRTQQEDSAVYLCASSLSGDSYNEQFFGPGTRLTVL.

This chain joins TRBV4-2 and TRBJ1-1; no clear D gene. The CDR3 is 14 residues long. V gave up 1 base and J gave up 5 bases, with 11 bases separating them. CDR1 and CDR2 from the germline V gene are LGHNA and YNFKEQ. The DNA of the CDR3 is TGTGCCAGCAGCCAAGTTGGGAGTCGGACTGAAGCTTTCTTT. As protein: CASSQVGSRTEAFF.

The table lists this clonotype with a few counts. The V call is TRBV20-1, the J call TRBJ2-1, with D perhaps given as TRBD1 or TRBD2 (5 bases each). Germline assignment: CDR1 DFQATT and CDR2 SNEGSKA (reference sequence). V dropped 6 bases and J dropped 3 bases, with 15 bases sitting between them. The CDR3 is 14 residues long. The CDR3 coding sequence is TGCAGTGCGGGGACCGCGAATCTCTACAATGAGCAGTTCTTC. Protein: CSAGTANLYNEQFF.

This clonotype was picked up a small number of times. The rearrangement uses TRBV4-3 and TRBJ2-3; 10 bases align to TRBD2. Germline V gives CDR1 LGHNA, CDR2 YSLEER. V dropped 1 base and J dropped 3; count of bases not matched to a gene: 4. CDR3 length: 16 amino acids. CDR3 in amino acids: CASSQGGSGRTDTQYF. The DNA of the CDR3 is TGCGCCAGCAGCCAAGGAGGTAGCGGGAGGACAGATACGCAGTATTTT.

The CDR3 bases are TGTGCCATCAGTCCCACGGCAGAAGAAAAACTGTTTTTT. Translation gives CAISPTAEEKLFF. The chain links TRBV10-3 to TRBJ1-4, with unresolved D. Trimming pared 5 bases from V and 8 bases from J, leaving 12 bases between. The length of the CDR3 is 13 residues. Per the germline V gene, CDR1 is ENHRY and CDR2 is SYGVKD.

This clonotype has just a few counts. The chain joins TRBV15 to TRBJ2-7; D unclear. The CDR3 has 17 residues. Trimming left V 3 bases short and J 0 bases short, with 18 bases between. Germline loops: CDR1 LNHNV, CDR2 YYDKDF (reference sequence). In DNA form, the CDR3 reads TGTGCCACCAGCAGCGTCACGGTGGGCGGTAGCTCCTACGAGCAGTACTTC. Translating gives CATSSVTVGGSSYEQYF.

There are a few counts of this clonotype. The chain couples TRBV4-1 to TRBJ2-1, with TRBD2 matching 8 bases. Germline trimming cut 3 bases from V and 8 bases from J; bases unmatched to any gene: 18. CDR3 size: 18 residues. CDR1 is MGHRA and CDR2 is YSYEKL in the germline V gene. This CDR3 is CASSHAVPGTRSFYEQFF. The CDR3 DNA is TGCGCCAGCAGCCACGCCGTCCCCGGGACTAGGTCTTTCTATGAGCAGTTCTTC.

The rearrangement links TRBV7-2 to TRBJ1-2; tentative D call: TRBD1 (5 bases). The CDR3 totals 16 residues. Germline V gene sequence: CDR1 SGHTA, CDR2 FQGNSA. Trimming removed 5 bases at V and 8 bases at J, with 24 bases between. The chain's CDR3 is CASSQSPVGGRGGYTF. CDR3 DNA sequence: TGTGCCAGCAGCCAGAGTCCGGTGGGGGGGAGAGGAGGCTACACCTTC.

The table lists this clonotype with a few counts. V usage is TRBV6-1 and J usage is TRBJ2-1; TRBD2 might be the D (5 bases). CDR3 length: 15 residues. With 0 bases removed from V and 7 bases from J, the gap between germline ends came to 13 bases. The germline V gene has CDR1 MNHNS and CDR2 SASEGT. The CDR3 nucleotides are TGTGCCAGCAGTGAAGCCTTCAATAGCGTAAATGAGCAGTTCTTC. Its protein product is CASSEAFNSVNEQFF.

This clonotype has at least ten counts. For the CDR3, the DNA is TGTGCCACCAGCAGAGATGGGACTCAGGAGCAGTACTTC. It is translated as CATSRDGTQEQYF. The V and J genes are TRBV15 and TRBJ2-7, with D possibly matching TRBD2 (6 bases). Germline V gives CDR1 LNHNV, CDR2 YYDKDF (reference sequence). V lost 0 bases, J lost 7 bases, and 10 bases lay in between. The length of the CDR3 is 13 residues.

This CDR3 is CAWTGQLDQPQHF. CDR3 in DNA: TGTGCCTGGACCGGACAGCTGGATCAGCCCCAGCATTTT. The V and J genes are TRBV30 and TRBJ1-5, with D possibly TRBD1 on 6 matching bases. The CDR3 totals 13 residues. CDR1 GTSNPN and CDR2 SVGIG come from the germline V gene (reference sequence). V lost 4 bases to trimming and J lost 5 bases, with 12 bases between them.

J is TRBJ2-1 and V is TRBV6-6, with a weak D call TRBD2 (5 bases). V lost 0 bases to trimming and J lost 6 bases, with 9 bases between them. The V gene's germline CDR1 is MNHNY and CDR2 SVGAGI (reference sequence). The CDR3 covers 14 residues. The chain's CDR3 is CASSYSVSGNEQFF. Written as DNA, the CDR3 is TGTGCCAGCAGTTACTCTGTAAGCGGCAATGAGCAGTTCTTC.

The rearrangement links TRBV7-2 to TRBJ2-1, with D uncertain. V was pared by 2 bases and J by 2 bases, with 7 bases between. The CDR3 loop spans 14 amino acids. Germline V gene sequence: CDR1 SGHTA, CDR2 FQGNSA. The CDR3 sequence is CASSLQSAYNEQFF. The CDR3 nucleotides read TGTGCCAGCAGCTTACAAAGCGCCTACAATGAGCAGTTCTTC.

There are many counts of this clonotype. This sequence joins TRBV20-1 and TRBJ1-5; D ambiguous. The CDR3 extends over 15 amino acids. Between the trimmed V and J ends, which lost 6 bases and 4 bases, there was a span of 19 bases. Germline CDR1 DFQATT, CDR2 SNEGSKA (reference sequence). Here the CDR3 reads CSASMGSLPNQPQHF. In nucleotides, the CDR3 is TGCAGTGCCTCAATGGGGAGCTTACCAAATCAGCCCCAGCATTTT.

This clonotype came up many times. The junction departs from the called germline gene at one end, perhaps through a read error. V and J are TRBV5-1 and TRBJ2-5; D unclear. The V gene's germline CDR1 is SGHRS and CDR2 YFSETQ. The CDR3 totals 14 residues. The CDR3: CASSLVGYQETQYF. The DNA for the CDR3 is TGTGCCAGCAGCTTAGTAGGTTACCAAGAGACCCAGTACTTC.

This clonotype occurred many times. This sequence joins TRBV7-9 and TRBJ2-4; D not certain. Germline CDR1 is SEHNR and CDR2 is FQNEAQ (reference sequence). The CDR3 extends over 11 amino acids. V was clipped by 4 bases and J by 5 bases, with 3 bases between them. The CDR3 DNA follows: TGTGCCAGCAGCTCGCAAAACATTCAGTACTTC. Protein: CASSSQNIQYF.